This T cell receptor beta chain was obtained from a study of OX40 agonist ivuxolimab in advanced cancers. Notes on the study in general: Some of the lowest clonal expansion was seen in partial responders at 0.1-3.0 mg/kg.

About this clone: The antigen is undetermined.

V lost 3 bases, J lost 2 bases, and 7 bases lay in between. Looked up from germline, CDR1 is SGHAT and CDR2 is FQNNGV. The CDR3 runs 13 residues. Libraries were prepared by immunoSEQ multiplex PCR; TCRdb keeps only in-frame clonotypes and omits some of them. The repertoire consists of 60,000 or so clones, with 65% to 85% occurring once and the leading ten covering approximately 30%. The sequence came from an adult with an advanced solid tumor such as melanoma, head and neck, liver or kidney cancer. The sample in question was CD4+ or CD8+ T cells sorted from blood, obtained in a trial of the OX40 agonist ivuxolimab. This chain uses TRBV11-2 with TRBJ2-5; D is unresolved. The CDR3 spells CASSFSSQETQYF. CDR3 nucleotide sequence: TGTGCCAGCAGCTTTTCCAGTCAAGAGACCCAGTACTTC.